These T cell receptor beta chains were read from a single sample in a study of memory CD4+ T cells and cytomegalovirus serostatus. Sequencing used immunoSEQ multiplex PCR; TCRdb keeps in-frame clones, though not all of them. Of roughly 50,000 clones in the sample, just under 80% were seen once. Sequencing was carried out using memory CD4+ T cells from blood. All receptors come from an adult in good health and CMV-seronegative. The CDR3 runs from the conserved cysteine through the conserved F or W.

v_gene	j_gene	CDR3aa
TRBV6-4	TRBJ2-1	CASSVEGPYNEQFF
TRBV11-2	TRBJ2-5	CASSLRGQGVGETQYF
TRBV4-1	TRBJ2-7	CASSQGLADPQALYF
TRBV28	TRBJ2-7	CATASQVSYEQYF
TRBV11-1	TRBJ1-1	CASSLASGTDVQGTEAFF
TRBV6-6	TRBJ2-7	CASSPRDTYEQYF
TRBV5-5	TRBJ2-7	CASSLTGLGRMEGYEQYF
TRBV10-3	TRBJ1-2	CAISESAVGYTF
TRBV2	TRBJ2-3	CASTPSGVKDTQYF
TRBV4-1	TRBJ1-2	CASSQPDRGHYGYTF
TRBV5-8	TRBJ1-6	CASSSGDSYSPLHF
TRBV21-1	TRBJ2-7	CASRKGADRERVYEQYF
TRBV5-4	TRBJ1-2	CASRPDRGAYGYTF
TRBV5-5	TRBJ2-3	CASSTGDGGGTDTQYF
TRBV18	TRBJ1-5	CASSPIGSNQPQHF
TRBV18	TRBJ1-4	CASSPGHGEKLFF
TRBV15	TRBJ1-4	CATSREPPDIDEKLFF
TRBV6-6	TRBJ2-2	CASSWDSANTGELFF
TRBV5-1	TRBJ2-7	CASSLFTSGSEQYF
TRBV30	TRBJ1-2	CASTTGHYGYTF
TRBV28	TRBJ2-7	CASSLPDLGLGNEQYF
TRBV2	TRBJ1-4	CASAGPSIEKLFF
TRBV7-9	TRBJ2-5	CASSLGVGGNGKETQYF
TRBV27	TRBJ2-5	CASSPRAGPIETQYF
TRBV25-1	TRBJ2-2	CASQWGYTNTGELFF
TRBV5-4	TRBJ1-1	CASSFGSGGGDTEAFF
TRBV11-2	TRBJ2-3	CASSLHPGGGSTDTQYF
TRBV2	TRBJ2-3	CASTSSGGTDTQYF
TRBV6-5	TRBJ1-2	CASSYGLNYGYTF
TRBV6-1	TRBJ1-2	CASSLSGPLRHGYTF
TRBV28	TRBJ2-7	CASSSGGRYEQYF
TRBV2	TRBJ2-3	CASRVAGNTDTQYF
TRBV7-9	TRBJ1-1	CASSQGLTEAFF
TRBV5-1	TRBJ2-3	CASSVQGATQYF
TRBV30	TRBJ2-2	CAWSTGGELFF
TRBV7-2	TRBJ2-3	CASTFSDFTQYF
TRBV30	TRBJ1-2	CAWRAHRGYTF
TRBV5-4	TRBJ2-7	CASSLTGGGYEQYF
TRBV5-6	TRBJ1-1	CASSPTTGANTEAFF
TRBV5-1	TRBJ1-2	CASSSRETYGYTF
TRBV20-1	TRBJ1-2	CSARDFYGYTF
TRBV11-2	TRBJ2-2	CASSLGSSDTGELFF
TRBV5-1	TRBJ2-2	CASSPGQGYTGELFF
TRBV28	TRBJ2-3	CASSLWAGRADTQYF
TRBV10-1	TRBJ2-3	CASSESSRPDTQYF